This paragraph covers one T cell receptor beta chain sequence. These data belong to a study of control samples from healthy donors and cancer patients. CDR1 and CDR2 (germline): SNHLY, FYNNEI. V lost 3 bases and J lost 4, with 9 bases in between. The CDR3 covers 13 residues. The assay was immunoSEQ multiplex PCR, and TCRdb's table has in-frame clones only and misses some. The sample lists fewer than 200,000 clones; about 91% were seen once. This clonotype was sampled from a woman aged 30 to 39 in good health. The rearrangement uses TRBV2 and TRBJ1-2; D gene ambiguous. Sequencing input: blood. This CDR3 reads CASSDGRPYGYTF. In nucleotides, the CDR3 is TGTGCCAGCAGTGATGGCAGGCCCTATGGCTACACCTTC.